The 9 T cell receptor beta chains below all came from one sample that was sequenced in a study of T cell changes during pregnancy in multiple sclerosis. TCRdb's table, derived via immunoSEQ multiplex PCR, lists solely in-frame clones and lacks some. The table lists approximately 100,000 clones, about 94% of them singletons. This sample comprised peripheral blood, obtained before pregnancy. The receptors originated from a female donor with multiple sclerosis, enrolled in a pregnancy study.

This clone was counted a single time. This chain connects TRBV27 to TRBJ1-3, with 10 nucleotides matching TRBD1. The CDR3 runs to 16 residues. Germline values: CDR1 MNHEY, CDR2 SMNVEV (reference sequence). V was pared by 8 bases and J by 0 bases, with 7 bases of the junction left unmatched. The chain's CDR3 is CASSRTGGFSGNTIYF. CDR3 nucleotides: TGTGCCAGCTCCAGGACAGGGGGGTTCTCTGGAAACACCATATATTTT.

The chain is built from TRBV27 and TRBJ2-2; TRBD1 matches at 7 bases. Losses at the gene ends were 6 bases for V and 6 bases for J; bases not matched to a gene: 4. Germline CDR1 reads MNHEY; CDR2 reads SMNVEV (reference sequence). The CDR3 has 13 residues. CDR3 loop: CASSRQGAGELFF. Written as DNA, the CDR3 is TGTGCCAGCAGCCGACAGGGAGCCGGGGAGCTGTTTTTT.

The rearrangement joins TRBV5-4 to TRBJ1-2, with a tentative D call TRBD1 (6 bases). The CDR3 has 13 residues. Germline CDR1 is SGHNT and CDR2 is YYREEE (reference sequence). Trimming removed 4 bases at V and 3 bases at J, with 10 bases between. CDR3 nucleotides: TGTGCCAGCAGCAGAACAGGGTACTATGGCTACACCTTC. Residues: CASSRTGYYGYTF.

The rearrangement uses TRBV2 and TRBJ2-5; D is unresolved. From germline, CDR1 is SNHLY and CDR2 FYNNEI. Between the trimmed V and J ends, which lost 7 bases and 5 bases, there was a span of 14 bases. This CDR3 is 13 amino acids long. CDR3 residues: CASNPNSQETQYF. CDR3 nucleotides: TGTGCCAGCAACCCGAACAGTCAGGAGACCCAGTACTTC.

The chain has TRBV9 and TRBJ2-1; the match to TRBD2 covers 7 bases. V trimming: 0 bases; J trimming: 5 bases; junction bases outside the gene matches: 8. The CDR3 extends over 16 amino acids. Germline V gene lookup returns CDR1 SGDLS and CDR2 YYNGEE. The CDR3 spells CASSVGGGSSHNEQFF. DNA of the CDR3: TGTGCCAGCAGCGTAGGCGGCGGGAGTTCCCACAATGAGCAGTTCTTC.

The CDR3 DNA sequence: TGTGCCAGCAGTGTGGGACAACTATACGGCTACACCTTC. Translation: CASSVGQLYGYTF. V and J are TRBV2 and TRBJ1-2; perhaps TRBD1 as D (6 bases). The CDR3 consists of 13 residues. Trimming cost V 4 bases and J 8 bases, with 14 bases left between them. Germline CDR1 reads SNHLY; CDR2 reads FYNNEI.

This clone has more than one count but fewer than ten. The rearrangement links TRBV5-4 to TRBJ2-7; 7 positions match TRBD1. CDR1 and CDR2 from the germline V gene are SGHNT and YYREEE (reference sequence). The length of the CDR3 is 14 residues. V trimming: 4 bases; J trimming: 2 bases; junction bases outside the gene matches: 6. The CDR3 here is CASSGMTGTYEQYF. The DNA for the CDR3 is TGTGCCAGCAGCGGGATGACAGGGACCTACGAGCAGTACTTC.

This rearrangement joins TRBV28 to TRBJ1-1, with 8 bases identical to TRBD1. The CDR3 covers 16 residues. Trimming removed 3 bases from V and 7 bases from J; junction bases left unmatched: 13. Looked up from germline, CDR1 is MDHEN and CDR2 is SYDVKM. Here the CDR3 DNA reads TGTGCCAGCAGTTTCTTGGACAGGGTTCGGTTTGGTGAAGCTTTCTTT. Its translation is CASSFLDRVRFGEAFF. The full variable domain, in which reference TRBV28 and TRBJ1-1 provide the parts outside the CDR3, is DVKVTQSSRYLVKRTGEKVFLECVQDMDHENMFWYRQDPGLGLRLIYFSYDVKMKEKGDIPEGYSVSREKKERFSLILESASTNQTSMYLCASSFLDRVRFGEAFFGQGTRLTVV.

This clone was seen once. The CDR3 spells CASSTDRGLGGANVLTF. CDR3 in DNA: TGTGCCAGTAGTACCGACAGGGGGTTAGGTGGGGCCAACGTCCTGACTTTC. The chain carries TRBV19 and TRBJ2-6; the match to TRBD1 covers 9 bases. This CDR3 comprises 17 residues. Per germline, CDR1 LNHDA and CDR2 SQIVND (reference sequence). J was trimmed by 3 bases and V by 4 bases; bases with no gene match: 7.